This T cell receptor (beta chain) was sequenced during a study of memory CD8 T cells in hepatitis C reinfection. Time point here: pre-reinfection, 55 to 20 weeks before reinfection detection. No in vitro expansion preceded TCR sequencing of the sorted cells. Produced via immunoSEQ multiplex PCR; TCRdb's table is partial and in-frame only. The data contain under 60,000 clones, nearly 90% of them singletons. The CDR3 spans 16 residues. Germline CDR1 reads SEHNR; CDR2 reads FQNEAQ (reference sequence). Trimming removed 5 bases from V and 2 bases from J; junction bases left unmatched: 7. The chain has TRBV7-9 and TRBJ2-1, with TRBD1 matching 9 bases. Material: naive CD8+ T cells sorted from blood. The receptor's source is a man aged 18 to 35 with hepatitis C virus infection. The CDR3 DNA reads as TGTGCCAGCAGCCATCGGACAGGGGAACCCTACAATGAGCAGTTCTTC. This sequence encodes CASSHRTGEPYNEQFF.